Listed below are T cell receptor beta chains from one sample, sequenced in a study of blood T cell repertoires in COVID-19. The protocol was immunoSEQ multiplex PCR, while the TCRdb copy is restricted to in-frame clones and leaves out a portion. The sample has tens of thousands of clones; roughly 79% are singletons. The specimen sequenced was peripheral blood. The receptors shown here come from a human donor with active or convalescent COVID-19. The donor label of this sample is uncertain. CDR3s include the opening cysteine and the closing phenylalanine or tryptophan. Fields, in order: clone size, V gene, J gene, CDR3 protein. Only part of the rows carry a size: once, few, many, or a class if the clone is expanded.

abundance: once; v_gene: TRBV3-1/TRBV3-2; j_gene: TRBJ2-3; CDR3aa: CASSQDRLIKDTQYF
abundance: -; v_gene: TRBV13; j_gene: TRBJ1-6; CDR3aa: CASSLGATSSYNSPLHF
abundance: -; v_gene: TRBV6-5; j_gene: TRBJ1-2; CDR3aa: CASRGGANYGYTF
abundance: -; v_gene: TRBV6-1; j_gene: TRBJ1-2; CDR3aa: CASSEALRGDYGYTF
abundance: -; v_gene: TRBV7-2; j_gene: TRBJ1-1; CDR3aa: CASSSYRRGTEAFF
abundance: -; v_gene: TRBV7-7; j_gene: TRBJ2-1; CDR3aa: CASSPDSSTYNEQFF
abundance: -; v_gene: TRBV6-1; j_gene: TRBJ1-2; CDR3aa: CASSTGYRVYGYTF
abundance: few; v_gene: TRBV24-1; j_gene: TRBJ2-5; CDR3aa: CATSGPRAGPQETQYF
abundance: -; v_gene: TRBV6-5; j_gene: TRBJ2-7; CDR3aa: CASSYSGPGGYEQYF
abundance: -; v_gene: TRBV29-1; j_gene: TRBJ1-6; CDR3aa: CSVRDRNSPLHF
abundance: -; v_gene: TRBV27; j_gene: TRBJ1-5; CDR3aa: CASSFTPTGGQPQHF